These T cell receptor beta chains were read from a single sample in a study of cytomegalovirus exposure and HLA in healthy donors. The method was immunoSEQ multiplex PCR; TCRdb's version includes in-frame clones alone and lacks a portion of them. The sample records 100,000 to 150,000 clones, over 75% being singletons. The sequenced sample was PBMCs. The receptor source for this set is a woman aged 40 to 50 in good health and CMV-seropositive. Both conserved end residues are part of each CDR3. D genes are given only for firm matches. A row's size may be missing; if present it is once, few, many or a size class.

>TRBJ2-1|TRBD1|.|TRBV7-7
TGTGCTAGCAGCCCTCCCGGGACAGGGCGGAGTGAGCAGTTCTTC
CASSPPGTGRSEQFF
>TRBJ2-7|.|.|TRBV29-1
TGCAGCGTCGCGAGCCTGCCCGGACAGAAATACGAGCAGTACTTC
CSVASLPGQKYEQYF
>TRBJ2-1|.|.|TRBV7-2
TGTGCCAGCAGCTCCTTAGCCCGCCGGGATGTACGCGGTGAGCAGTTCTTC
CASSSLARRDVRGEQFF
>TRBJ2-7|.|few|TRBV7-6
TGTGCCAGCAGCCCGCGGGGGCTAATCCACGAGCAGTACTTC
CASSPRGLIHEQYF
>TRBJ2-3|.|few|TRBV5-1
TGCGCCAGCAGCCCCCGGGGGGCGGCGGGCACAGATACGCAGTATTTT
CASSPRGAAGTDTQYF
>TRBJ1-6|TRBD1|.|TRBV19
TGTGCCAGTAGTACTACAGGGGGTAATTCACCCCTCCACTTT
CASSTTGGNSPLHF
>TRBJ1-1|.|.|TRBV7-3
TGTGCCAGCAGCTTAGGAGCTAACACTGAAGCTTTCTTT
CASSLGANTEAFF
>TRBJ1-6|.|.|TRBV11-3
TGTGCCAGCAGCCGGGACTATAATTCACCCCTCCACTTT
CASSRDYNSPLHF
>TRBJ2-1|TRBD2|.|TRBV10-3
TGTGCCATCAGCAGGACTAGCGGGAGCTTCGACAATGAGCAGTTCTTC
CAISRTSGSFDNEQFF
>TRBJ1-1|.|.|TRBV7-9
TGTGCCAGCACCCCGGGAACTGACACTGAAGCTTTCTTT
CASTPGTDTEAFF
>TRBJ2-1|.|.|TRBV9
TGTGCCAGCCAAGCTGGGGCCAGCTCCTACAATGAGCAGTTCTTC
CASQAGASSYNEQFF
>TRBJ2-5|TRBD1|.|TRBV9
TGTGCCAGCAGCGCATCCGCGACAGGGGCTTCTGGGGAGACCCAGTACTTC
CASSASATGASGETQYF
>TRBJ2-7|TRBD2|.|TRBV9
TGTGCCAGCAGCGCTGGTGGACTAGCCTACGAGCAGTACTTC
CASSAGGLAYEQYF
>TRBJ2-5|TRBD2|.|TRBV4-2
TGTGTCAGCAGCCAGAAGGGACTAGCGGGGGACCCACAAGAGACCCAGTACTTC
CVSSQKGLAGDPQETQYF
>TRBJ2-2|.|.|TRBV9
TGTGCCAGCAGCGTAGCTTCTAGTAGTGGTACCGGGGAGCTGTTTTTT
CASSVASSSGTGELFF
>TRBJ2-7|.|.|TRBV7-9
TGTGCCAGCAGCTCAGCCTACGAGCAGTACTTC
CASSSAYEQYF
>TRBJ2-7|TRBD2|.|TRBV27
TGTGCCAGCAGTAGGGGACTAGCGGTTACCTACGAGCAGTACTTC
CASSRGLAVTYEQYF
>TRBJ2-3|.|.|TRBV4-2
TGTGCCAGCAGCCAAGAACAGGGAAGCACAGATACGCAGTATTTT
CASSQEQGSTDTQYF
>TRBJ2-4|TRBD1|.|TRBV11-1
TGTGCCAGCAGTCAGTTTACAGGGGAATTCGCCAAAAACATTCAGTACTTC
CASSQFTGEFAKNIQYF
>TRBJ1-5|.|.|TRBV21-1
TGTGCCAGCAGCTCCATAACAGGCGTCGGCAATCAGCCCCAGCATTTT
CASSSITGVGNQPQHF
>TRBJ1-2|TRBD1|.|TRBV19
TGTGCCACAAAGGACAGGAGCATCTATGGCTACACCTTC
CATKDRSIYGYTF
>TRBJ2-7|.|.|TRBV6-1
TGTGCCAGCAGTGAATGGCGGTCGACCTACGAGCAGTACTTC
CASSEWRSTYEQYF
>TRBJ2-3|.|.|TRBV9
TGTGCCAGCAGCGTAGGGGGACAAAGCACAGATACGCAGTATTTT
CASSVGGQSTDTQYF
>TRBJ2-3|TRBD2|.|TRBV28
TGTGCCAGCAGTTCTCCAGCGGGGGTAAGCACAGATACGCAGTATTTT
CASSSPAGVSTDTQYF
>TRBJ2-7|.|.|TRBV4-3
TGCGCCAGCAGCCAAGATTCGGGATTCGAGCAGTACTTC
CASSQDSGFEQYF
>TRBJ1-2|.|few|TRBV6-5
TGTGCCAGCAGTTACTCCGGGGGGCATGGCTACACCTTC
CASSYSGGHGYTF
>TRBJ2-1|TRBD1|.|TRBV5-8
TGTGCCAGCACCAGGGGGCCGAGCTCCTACAATGAGCAGTTCTTC
CASTRGPSSYNEQFF
>TRBJ2-7|.|.|TRBV4-2
TGTGCCAGCAGCCAAGACGTTGGGCAGTCCTACGAGCAGTACTTC
CASSQDVGQSYEQYF
>TRBJ1-4|TRBD1|.|TRBV28
TGTGCCAGCAGTGGACCCCTCAGGACAGGGGAAAAACTGTTTTTT
CASSGPLRTGEKLFF
>TRBJ2-7|TRBD1|.|TRBV10-3
TGTGCCATCAGGACCGGGACAGGGGTCTCCCGTGGCTCCTACGAGCAGTACTTC
CAIRTGTGVSRGSYEQYF
>TRBJ2-7|TRBD2|few|TRBV4-2
TGTGCCAGCAGCCAAGGTCCCCTCGGGGGGGTCGATGTGGAGCAGTACTTC
CASSQGPLGGVDVEQYF
>TRBJ1-4|TRBD1|.|TRBV6-4
TGTGCCAGCAGTATCACGACAGGGGGAGAAAAACTGTTTTTT
CASSITTGGEKLFF
>TRBJ1-5|.|.|TRBV27
TGTGCCAGCAGACTGAGAGGTATTAGCAATCAGCCCCAGCATTTT
CASRLRGISNQPQHF
>TRBJ2-7|TRBD1|.|TRBV18
TGTGCCAGCTTACAGGGGGCGGGAAACGAGCAGTACTTC
CASLQGAGNEQYF
>TRBJ2-3|TRBD1|.|TRBV5-1
TGCGCCAGCAGCTTGGATATTATGGGACAGAGCACAGATACGCAGTATTTT
CASSLDIMGQSTDTQYF
>TRBJ2-7|TRBD1|.|TRBV6-6
TGTGCCAGCTCAATGGACAGGGGATACGAGCAGTACTTC
CASSMDRGYEQYF
>TRBJ2-3|.|many|TRBV27
TGTGCCAGCAGTTTATCGTCGGGAATGGCCACAGATACGCAGTATTTT
CASSLSSGMATDTQYF
>TRBJ1-4|.|.|TRBV7-6
TGTGCCAGCAGCCTGATCACAGGGATGGCTAATGAAAAACTGTTTTTT
CASSLITGMANEKLFF
>TRBJ2-7|.|.|TRBV7-6
TGTGCCAGCAGCCCACAGAACGACAGGCGCTACGAGCAGTACTTC
CASSPQNDRRYEQYF
>TRBJ2-2|TRBD2|.|TRBV19
TGTGCCAGTAGACCCCTGTCTAGCGGGTTGTTGAACACCGGGGAGCTGTTTTTT
CASRPLSSGLLNTGELFF
>TRBJ2-5|.|once|TRBV6-5
TGTGCCAGCACCATCCTAGGACAGCAAGAGACCCAGTACTTC
CASTILGQQETQYF
>TRBJ2-7|TRBD1|.|TRBV10-3
TGTGCCATCGCAAGGGGACAGGGGGGCCACGAGCAGTACTTC
CAIARGQGGHEQYF
>TRBJ2-4|TRBD2|.|TRBV5-1
TGCGCCAGCAGCCCCCTAGCGGAGCAGGCCAAAAACATTCAGTACTTC
CASSPLAEQAKNIQYF
>TRBJ1-2|.|.|TRBV19
TGTGCCAGTAGTCTAGGAGGGATCTACAGCTTC
CASSLGGIYSF
>TRBJ1-1|.|.|TRBV6-5
TGTGCCAGCAGTCAATGGAACACTGAAGCTTTCTTT
CASSQWNTEAFF
>TRBJ2-3|.|.|TRBV7-3
TGTGCCAGCAGCTTGGGAGAAGATACGCAGTATTTT
CASSLGEDTQYF
>TRBJ2-5|.|.|TRBV27
TGTGCCAGCAGAGGAAAGGAGTACCAAGAGACCCAGTACTTC
CASRGKEYQETQYF